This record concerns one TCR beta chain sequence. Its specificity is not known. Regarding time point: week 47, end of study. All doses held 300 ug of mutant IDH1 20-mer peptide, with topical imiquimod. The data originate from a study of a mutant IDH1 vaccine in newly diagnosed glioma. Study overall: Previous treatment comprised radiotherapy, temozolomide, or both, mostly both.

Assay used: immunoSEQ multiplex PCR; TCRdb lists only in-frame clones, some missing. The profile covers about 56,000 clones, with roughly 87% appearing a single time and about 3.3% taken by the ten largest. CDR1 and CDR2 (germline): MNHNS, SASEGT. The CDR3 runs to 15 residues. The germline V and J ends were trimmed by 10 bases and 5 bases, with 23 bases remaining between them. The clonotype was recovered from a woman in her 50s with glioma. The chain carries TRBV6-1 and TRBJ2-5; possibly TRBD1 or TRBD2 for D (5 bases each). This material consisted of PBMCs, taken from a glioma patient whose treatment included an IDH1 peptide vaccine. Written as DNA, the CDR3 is TGTGCCACCGGGGCCGGGACGATAAACGTGGAGACCCAGTACTTC. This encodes CATGAGTINVETQYF.